Listed below are T cell receptor beta chains from one sample, sequenced in a study of blood T cell repertoires in COVID-19. The repertoire was sequenced with immunoSEQ multiplex PCR; TCRdb's copy has only in-frame clones and lacks some. The sample carries around 280,000 clones, around 90% recorded once. Sequenced material: PBMCs or T cells enriched from blood (not recorded which). The receptors were sampled from a woman under 30 with acute COVID-19. Each CDR3 is given with its conserved first and last residue. Each record gives: V gene, clone size, J gene, D gene, CDR3 DNA, CDR3 protein. D genes are given only for firm matches. Clone sizes are given selectively: once, few, many, or a class where the clone is expanded.

v_call: TRBV27; clone_size: once; j_call: TRBJ2-1; d_call: NA; cdr3_nt: TGTGCCAGCAGTTTGTCCGACAATGAGCAGTTCTTC; cdr3_aa: CASSLSDNEQFF
v_call: TRBV7-2; clone_size: NA; j_call: TRBJ2-3; d_call: TRBD1; cdr3_nt: TGTGCCAGCAGCTGGGACAGGCGAGGTACGCAGTATTTT; cdr3_aa: CASSWDRRGTQYF
v_call: TRBV14; clone_size: NA; j_call: TRBJ1-1; d_call: NA; cdr3_nt: TGTGCCAGCAGCCAAGTTTGGGCAGGTGAAGCTTTCTTT; cdr3_aa: CASSQVWAGEAFF
v_call: TRBV18; clone_size: NA; j_call: TRBJ1-2; d_call: TRBD1; cdr3_nt: TGTGCCAGCTCAGGACAGGAGTCTACTAACTATGGCTACACCTTC; cdr3_aa: CASSGQESTNYGYTF
v_call: TRBV18; clone_size: NA; j_call: TRBJ1-6; d_call: TRBD1; cdr3_nt: TGTGCCAGCTCAAAGGGGACAGGGGGCGCCTTTGCTGATTCACCCCTCCACTTT; cdr3_aa: CASSKGTGGAFADSPLHF
v_call: TRBV7-9; clone_size: NA; j_call: TRBJ1-1; d_call: TRBD1; cdr3_nt: TGTGCCAGCAGCTTAATGCGCCTGACAGGGAGGACCACTGAAGCTTTCTTT; cdr3_aa: CASSLMRLTGRTTEAFF
v_call: TRBV18; clone_size: NA; j_call: TRBJ2-7; d_call: TRBD1; cdr3_nt: TGTGCCAGCTCACCTGGGACAGGGCACTACGAGCAGTACTTC; cdr3_aa: CASSPGTGHYEQYF
v_call: TRBV6-5; clone_size: NA; j_call: TRBJ2-5; d_call: NA; cdr3_nt: TGTGCCAGCAGTTACCGCGGACAGCCAAAAGAGACCCAGTACTTC; cdr3_aa: CASSYRGQPKETQYF
v_call: TRBV7-9; clone_size: NA; j_call: TRBJ2-2; d_call: TRBD1; cdr3_nt: TGTGCCAGCAGCTTCGACAGGGGGAACACCGGGGAGCTGTTTTTT; cdr3_aa: CASSFDRGNTGELFF
v_call: TRBV28; clone_size: NA; j_call: TRBJ1-2; d_call: NA; cdr3_nt: TGTGCCAGCAGCAGCCAGGACAGAGGATTCTATGGCTACACCTTC; cdr3_aa: CASSSQDRGFYGYTF
v_call: TRBV7-2; clone_size: once; j_call: TRBJ2-1; d_call: NA; cdr3_nt: TGTGCCAGCAGCTTAGCCGTCTTTAATACCTACTCCTACAATGAGCAGTTCTTC; cdr3_aa: CASSLAVFNTYSYNEQFF
v_call: TRBV12-3/TRBV12-4; clone_size: NA; j_call: TRBJ2-5; d_call: TRBD1; cdr3_nt: TGTGCCAGCAGTTTCGACAGGGGAGCGACCCAGTACTTC; cdr3_aa: CASSFDRGATQYF
v_call: TRBV5-4; clone_size: NA; j_call: TRBJ1-2; d_call: TRBD1; cdr3_nt: TGTGCCAGCAGCTTGGGCTATCACCGGGACAGCTATGGCTACACCTTC; cdr3_aa: CASSLGYHRDSYGYTF
v_call: TRBV7-8; clone_size: NA; j_call: TRBJ2-1; d_call: TRBD1; cdr3_nt: TGTGCCAGCAGCCCCCGGGACAGGGGAGGTGAGCAGTTCTTC; cdr3_aa: CASSPRDRGGEQFF
v_call: TRBV6-5; clone_size: NA; j_call: TRBJ1-1; d_call: NA; cdr3_nt: TGTGCCAGCAGCTTGGGGGGGCTAAAAAGCACTGAAGCTTTCTTT; cdr3_aa: CASSLGGLKSTEAFF
v_call: TRBV7-5; clone_size: NA; j_call: TRBJ2-1; d_call: NA; cdr3_nt: TGTGCCAGAAGCACTCATCCGGGACAGGGGTACAATGAGCAGTTCTTC; cdr3_aa: CARSTHPGQGYNEQFF
v_call: TRBV7-9; clone_size: NA; j_call: TRBJ2-5; d_call: TRBD2; cdr3_nt: TGTGCCAGCAGTCTACCTAGCGGGAGTGAGGGCAAGGTGGAGACCCAGTACTTC; cdr3_aa: CASSLPSGSEGKVETQYF
v_call: TRBV27; clone_size: NA; j_call: TRBJ1-5; d_call: TRBD1; cdr3_nt: TGTGCCAGCGGGCCCCAGGGGGCAGGTCAGCCCCAGCATTTT; cdr3_aa: CASGPQGAGQPQHF
v_call: TRBV28; clone_size: NA; j_call: TRBJ1-6; d_call: NA; cdr3_nt: TGTGCCAGTACTGACAGCAGTTCACCCCTCCACTTT; cdr3_aa: CASTDSSSPLHF
v_call: TRBV10-3; clone_size: NA; j_call: TRBJ2-5; d_call: TRBD1; cdr3_nt: TGTGCCATCAGTGGTGTTGCTACAGGGGGACAGACCCAGTACTTC; cdr3_aa: CAISGVATGGQTQYF
v_call: TRBV7-9; clone_size: NA; j_call: TRBJ1-2; d_call: NA; cdr3_nt: TGTGCCAGCAGCTTAGCGGCAGGGGACCTCTATGGCTACACCTTC; cdr3_aa: CASSLAAGDLYGYTF
v_call: TRBV4-1; clone_size: NA; j_call: TRBJ1-3; d_call: NA; cdr3_nt: TGCGCCAGCAGCCAAGGGCACAGCTCTGGAAACACCATATATTTT; cdr3_aa: CASSQGHSSGNTIYF
v_call: TRBV11-2; clone_size: NA; j_call: TRBJ2-1; d_call: NA; cdr3_nt: TGTGCCAGCAGCAGCCGGGACAACTACAATGAGCAGTTCTTC; cdr3_aa: CASSSRDNYNEQFF
v_call: TRBV28; clone_size: NA; j_call: TRBJ1-1; d_call: NA; cdr3_nt: TGTGCCAGCAGTTTAGGGGCAGGGGTAAAAGCTTTCTTT; cdr3_aa: CASSLGAGVKAFF
v_call: TRBV11-2; clone_size: NA; j_call: TRBJ2-7; d_call: TRBD1; cdr3_nt: TGTGCCAGCAGCTTCCGCCCGGGACAGGGGGCGTACGAGCAGTACTTC; cdr3_aa: CASSFRPGQGAYEQYF
v_call: TRBV27; clone_size: NA; j_call: TRBJ1-4; d_call: NA; cdr3_nt: TGTGCCAGCAGTTTACGACATATAGGGGCCCGGGCTGAAAAACTGTTTTTT; cdr3_aa: CASSLRHIGARAEKLFF
v_call: TRBV18; clone_size: NA; j_call: TRBJ2-7; d_call: TRBD2; cdr3_nt: TGTGCCAGCTCACCATCCAGCGGGAGCTACGAGCAGTACTTC; cdr3_aa: CASSPSSGSYEQYF
v_call: TRBV11-2; clone_size: NA; j_call: TRBJ1-2; d_call: NA; cdr3_nt: TGTGCCAGCAGCTTAGGGAGGAATGGCTACACCTTC; cdr3_aa: CASSLGRNGYTF
v_call: TRBV6-4; clone_size: NA; j_call: TRBJ2-1; d_call: TRBD1; cdr3_nt: TGTGCCAGCAGTGACGACAGGGGCCCTTTTTCCTACAATGAGCAGTTCTTC; cdr3_aa: CASSDDRGPFSYNEQFF
v_call: TRBV29-1; clone_size: NA; j_call: TRBJ1-1; d_call: TRBD1; cdr3_nt: TGCAGCGTTGGAAGACAGGGAAGCGCTGAAGCTTTCTTT; cdr3_aa: CSVGRQGSAEAFF
v_call: TRBV11-2; clone_size: NA; j_call: TRBJ2-7; d_call: TRBD1; cdr3_nt: TGTGCCAGCAGCTTATGGACAGGGCAGGGATCCGAGCAGTACTTC; cdr3_aa: CASSLWTGQGSEQYF
v_call: TRBV5-5; clone_size: NA; j_call: TRBJ2-7; d_call: NA; cdr3_nt: TGTGCCAGCAGCCAGCGCTCGCCTATCCCCCGGTCTTTCCCCTACTACGAGCAGTACTTC; cdr3_aa: CASSQRSPIPRSFPYYEQYF
v_call: TRBV6-2/TRBV6-3; clone_size: NA; j_call: TRBJ1-1; d_call: NA; cdr3_nt: TGTGCCAGCAGTTACCCAGGGCAGCAACCCACTGAAGCTTTCTTT; cdr3_aa: CASSYPGQQPTEAFF
v_call: TRBV4-1; clone_size: NA; j_call: TRBJ2-3; d_call: NA; cdr3_nt: TGCGCCAGCAGCCAATCCTTAGTCGCAGATACGCAGTATTTT; cdr3_aa: CASSQSLVADTQYF
v_call: TRBV6-5; clone_size: NA; j_call: TRBJ2-1; d_call: TRBD2; cdr3_nt: TGTGCCAGCAGAAAAGCGGGAGGGCTCCTGGATGAGCAGTTCTTC; cdr3_aa: CASRKAGGLLDEQFF
v_call: TRBV4-1; clone_size: NA; j_call: TRBJ1-6; d_call: NA; cdr3_nt: TGCGCCAGCAGCCTACAGACAGCAGATAATTCACCCCTCCACTTT; cdr3_aa: CASSLQTADNSPLHF
v_call: TRBV7-2; clone_size: NA; j_call: TRBJ1-4; d_call: TRBD1; cdr3_nt: TGTGCCAGCAGCTTCGACAGGGCTGGTGAAAAACTGTTTTTT; cdr3_aa: CASSFDRAGEKLFF
v_call: TRBV4-3; clone_size: NA; j_call: TRBJ2-1; d_call: TRBD2; cdr3_nt: TGCGCCAGCAGCCAAGATGGTACAGGGGGACTAGCGGGTATCGGTGAGCAGTTCTTC; cdr3_aa: CASSQDGTGGLAGIGEQFF
v_call: TRBV19; clone_size: NA; j_call: TRBJ2-7; d_call: TRBD1; cdr3_nt: TGTGCCAGTAGTATACAGGGGGCCTCCTACGAGCAGTACTTC; cdr3_aa: CASSIQGASYEQYF
v_call: TRBV15; clone_size: NA; j_call: TRBJ1-2; d_call: NA; cdr3_nt: TGTGCCACCAGCAGAGATCTGGGCAGGTCACTAGAGGGCTACACCTTC; cdr3_aa: CATSRDLGRSLEGYTF
v_call: TRBV11-3; clone_size: NA; j_call: TRBJ2-1; d_call: NA; cdr3_nt: TGTGCCAGCAGCCACCGAGGTGACTCCTACAATGAGCAGTTCTTC; cdr3_aa: CASSHRGDSYNEQFF
v_call: TRBV5-4; clone_size: NA; j_call: TRBJ2-2; d_call: TRBD1; cdr3_nt: TGTGCCAGCAGCGAGGGACAGGGGATAACCGGGGAGCTGTTTTTT; cdr3_aa: CASSEGQGITGELFF
v_call: TRBV4-1; clone_size: NA; j_call: TRBJ1-2; d_call: NA; cdr3_nt: TGCGCCAGCAGCCAAACAAGCGGATTCTACTATGGCTACACCTTC; cdr3_aa: CASSQTSGFYYGYTF
v_call: TRBV5-3; clone_size: NA; j_call: TRBJ2-7; d_call: NA; cdr3_nt: TGTGCCAGAAGCCTCGGGAGTACCTACGAGCAGTACTTC; cdr3_aa: CARSLGSTYEQYF
v_call: TRBV5-4; clone_size: NA; j_call: TRBJ2-7; d_call: TRBD2; cdr3_nt: TGTGCCAGCAGCTTGGAACCTAGCGGGAGCTCCTACGAGCAGTACTTC; cdr3_aa: CASSLEPSGSSYEQYF
v_call: TRBV30; clone_size: NA; j_call: TRBJ2-7; d_call: TRBD1; cdr3_nt: TGTGCCTGGAGTACCACTGAGGGGGCCGAGCAGTACTTC; cdr3_aa: CAWSTTEGAEQYF
v_call: TRBV7-8; clone_size: NA; j_call: TRBJ1-2; d_call: NA; cdr3_nt: TGTGCCAGCAGCCGCGGAGGGAGGAGTGGCTACACCTTC; cdr3_aa: CASSRGGRSGYTF